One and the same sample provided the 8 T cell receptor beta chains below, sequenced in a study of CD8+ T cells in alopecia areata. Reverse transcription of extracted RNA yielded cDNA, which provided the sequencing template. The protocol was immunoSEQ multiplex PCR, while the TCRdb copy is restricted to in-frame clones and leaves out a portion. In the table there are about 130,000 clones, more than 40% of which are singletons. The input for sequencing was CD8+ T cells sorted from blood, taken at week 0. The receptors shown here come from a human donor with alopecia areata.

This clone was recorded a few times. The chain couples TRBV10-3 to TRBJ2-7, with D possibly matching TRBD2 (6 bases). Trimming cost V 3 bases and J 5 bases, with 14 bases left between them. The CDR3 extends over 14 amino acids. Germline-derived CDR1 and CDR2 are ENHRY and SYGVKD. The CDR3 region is CAISDPAGPHEQYF. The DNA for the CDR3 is TGTGCCATCAGTGACCCCGCGGGGCCCCACGAGCAGTACTTC.

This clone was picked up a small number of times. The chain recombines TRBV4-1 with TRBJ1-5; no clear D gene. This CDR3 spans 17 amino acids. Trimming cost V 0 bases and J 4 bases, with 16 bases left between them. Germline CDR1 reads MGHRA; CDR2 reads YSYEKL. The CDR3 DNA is TGCGCCAGCAGCCAAGAGCTTGGCAACCTGGGGAATCAGCCCCAGCATTTT. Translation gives CASSQELGNLGNQPQHF.

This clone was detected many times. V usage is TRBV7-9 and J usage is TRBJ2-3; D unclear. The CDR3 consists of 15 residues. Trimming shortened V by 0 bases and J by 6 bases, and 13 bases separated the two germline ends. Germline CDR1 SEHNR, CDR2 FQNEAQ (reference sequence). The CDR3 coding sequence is TGTGCCAGCAGCTTAGCGCTAGAACTGACGGATACGCAGTATTTT. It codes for CASSLALELTDTQYF.

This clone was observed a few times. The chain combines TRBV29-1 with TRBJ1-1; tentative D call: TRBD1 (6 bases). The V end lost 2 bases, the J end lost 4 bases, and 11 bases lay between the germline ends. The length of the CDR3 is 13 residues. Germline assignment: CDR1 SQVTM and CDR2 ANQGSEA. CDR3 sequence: CSVEKQGVTEAFF. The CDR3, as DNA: TGCAGCGTTGAAAAACAGGGAGTCACTGAAGCTTTCTTT.

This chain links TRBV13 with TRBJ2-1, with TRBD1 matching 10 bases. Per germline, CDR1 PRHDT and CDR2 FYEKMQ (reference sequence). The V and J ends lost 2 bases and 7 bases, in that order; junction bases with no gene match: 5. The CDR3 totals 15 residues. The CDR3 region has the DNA TGTGCCAGCAGCTTAACCGGGACAGGGGAAAATGAGCAGTTCTTC. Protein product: CASSLTGTGENEQFF.

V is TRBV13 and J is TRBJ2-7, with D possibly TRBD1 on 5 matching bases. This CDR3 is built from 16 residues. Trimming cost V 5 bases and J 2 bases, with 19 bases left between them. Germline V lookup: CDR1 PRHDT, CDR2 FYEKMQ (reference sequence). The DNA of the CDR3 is TGTGCCAGCAGCCCATCTGAAGGGGCTTTGCCCTACGAGCAGTACTTC. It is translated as CASSPSEGALPYEQYF.

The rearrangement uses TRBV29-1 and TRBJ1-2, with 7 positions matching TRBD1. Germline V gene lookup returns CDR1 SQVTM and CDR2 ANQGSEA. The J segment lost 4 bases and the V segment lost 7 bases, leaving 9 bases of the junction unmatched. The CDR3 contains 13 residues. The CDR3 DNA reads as TGCAGCGGTTACAGGGGCGAGGGCTATGGCTACACCTTC. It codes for CSGYRGEGYGYTF.

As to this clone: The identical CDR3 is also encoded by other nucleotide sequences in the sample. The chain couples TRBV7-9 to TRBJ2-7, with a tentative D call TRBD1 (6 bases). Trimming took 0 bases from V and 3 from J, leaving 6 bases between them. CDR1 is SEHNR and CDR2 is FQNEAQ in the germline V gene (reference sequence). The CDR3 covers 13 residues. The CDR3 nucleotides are TGTGCCAGCAGCTTAGCGACAGGCTACGAGCAGTACTTC. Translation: CASSLATGYEQYF.